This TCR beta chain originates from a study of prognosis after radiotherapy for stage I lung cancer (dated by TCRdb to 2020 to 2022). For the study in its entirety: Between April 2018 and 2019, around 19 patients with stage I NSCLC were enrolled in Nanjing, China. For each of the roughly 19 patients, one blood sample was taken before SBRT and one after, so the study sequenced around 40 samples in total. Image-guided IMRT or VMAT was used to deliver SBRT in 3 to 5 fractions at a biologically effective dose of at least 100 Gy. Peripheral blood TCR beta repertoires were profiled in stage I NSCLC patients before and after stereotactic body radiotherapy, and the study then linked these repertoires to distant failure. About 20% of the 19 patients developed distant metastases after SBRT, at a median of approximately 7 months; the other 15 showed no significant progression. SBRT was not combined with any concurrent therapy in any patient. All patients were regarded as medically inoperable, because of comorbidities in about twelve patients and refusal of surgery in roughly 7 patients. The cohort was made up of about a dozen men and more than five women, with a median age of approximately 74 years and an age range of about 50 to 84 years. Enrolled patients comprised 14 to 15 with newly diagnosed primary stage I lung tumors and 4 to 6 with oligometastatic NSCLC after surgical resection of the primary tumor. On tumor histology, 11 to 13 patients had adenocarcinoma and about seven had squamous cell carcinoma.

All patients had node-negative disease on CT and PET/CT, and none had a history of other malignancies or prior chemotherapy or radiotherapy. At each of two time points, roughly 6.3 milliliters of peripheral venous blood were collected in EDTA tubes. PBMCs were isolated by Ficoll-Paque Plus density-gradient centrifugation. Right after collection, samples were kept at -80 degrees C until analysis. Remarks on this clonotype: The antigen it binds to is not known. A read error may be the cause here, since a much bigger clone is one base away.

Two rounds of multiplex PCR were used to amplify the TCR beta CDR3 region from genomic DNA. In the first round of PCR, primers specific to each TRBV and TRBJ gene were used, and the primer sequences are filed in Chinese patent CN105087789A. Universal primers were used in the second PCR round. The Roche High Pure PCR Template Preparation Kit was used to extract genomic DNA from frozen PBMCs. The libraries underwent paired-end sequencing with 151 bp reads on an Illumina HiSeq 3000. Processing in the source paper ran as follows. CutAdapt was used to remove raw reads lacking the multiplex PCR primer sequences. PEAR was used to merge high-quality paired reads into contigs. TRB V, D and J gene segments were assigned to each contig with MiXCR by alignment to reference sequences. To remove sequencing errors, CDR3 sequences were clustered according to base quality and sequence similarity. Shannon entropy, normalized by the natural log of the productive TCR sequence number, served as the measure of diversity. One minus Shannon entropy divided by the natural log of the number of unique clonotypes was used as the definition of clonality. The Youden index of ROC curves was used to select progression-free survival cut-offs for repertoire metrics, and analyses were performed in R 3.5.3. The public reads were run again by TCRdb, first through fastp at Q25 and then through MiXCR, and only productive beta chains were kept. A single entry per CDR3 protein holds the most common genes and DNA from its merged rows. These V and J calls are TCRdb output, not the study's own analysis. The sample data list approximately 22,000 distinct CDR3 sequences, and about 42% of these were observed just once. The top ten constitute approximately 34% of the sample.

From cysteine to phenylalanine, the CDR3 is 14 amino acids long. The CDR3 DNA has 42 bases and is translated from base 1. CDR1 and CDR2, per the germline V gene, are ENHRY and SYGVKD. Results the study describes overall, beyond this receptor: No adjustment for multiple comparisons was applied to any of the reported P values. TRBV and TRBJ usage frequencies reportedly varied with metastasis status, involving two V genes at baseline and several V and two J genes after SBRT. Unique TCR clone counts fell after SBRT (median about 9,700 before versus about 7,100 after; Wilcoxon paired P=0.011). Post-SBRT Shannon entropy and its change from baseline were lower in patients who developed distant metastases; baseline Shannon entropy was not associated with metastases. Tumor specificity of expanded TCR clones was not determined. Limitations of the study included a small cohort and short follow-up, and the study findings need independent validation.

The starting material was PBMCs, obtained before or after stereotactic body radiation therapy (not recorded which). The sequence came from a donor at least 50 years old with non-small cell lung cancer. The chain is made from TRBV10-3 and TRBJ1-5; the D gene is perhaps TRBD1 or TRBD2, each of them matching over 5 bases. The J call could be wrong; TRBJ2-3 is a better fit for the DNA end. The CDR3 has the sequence CATQGESPNQPQYF. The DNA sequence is TGTGCCACCCAAGGGGAGAGCCCCAATCAGCCCCAGTATTTT.